This T cell receptor (beta chain) appears in the sequencing data of a study of blood T cell repertoires in COVID-19. Looking at the study overall: Acute and convalescent COVID-19 specimens originated in the United States, Italy and Spain. PBMCs, B-cell-depleted T cells, or T cells were the source of the cDNA or gDNA that made up the material.

Trimming removed 3 bases from V and 6 bases from J; junction bases left unmatched: 11. CDR1 is LNHDA and CDR2 is SQIVND in the germline V gene (reference sequence). The length of the CDR3 is 17 residues. Authors' analysis steps: Cell counts per sample came from amplifying reference gene primers. Only in-frame clones appear in the TCRdb table, and some are missing; sequencing was by immunoSEQ multiplex PCR. V and J calls and clone size come straight from that table; D and trimming were deduced from the DNA. The sample has about 83,000 clones, around nine tenths seen once; the top ten hold approximately 8.1%.

This sequence was found in a man aged 80 or over with active or convalescent COVID-19. The chain combines TRBV19 with TRBJ1-5, with 10 bases that match TRBD1. The sequenced sample consisted of peripheral blood. CDR3 sequence (DNA): TGTGCCAGTAGTATCCGGGACAGGGGTGGTGGCGGTCAGCCCCAGCATTTT. This gives the protein CASSIRDRGGGGQPQHF.